This T cell receptor (beta chain) was sequenced for a study of identifying expanded T cells in peripheral blood. Findings of the study overall: About 1.3 clones differed between technical replicates, versus 16.4 and 19 over time. Variance in clone template counts between approximately two-week samples significantly increased with total template count across all healthy donors.

No infections or other immune events were documented during collection. The CDR3 covers 17 residues. V was clipped by 3 bases and J by 0 bases; unmatched bases: 11. CDR1 and CDR2 from the germline V gene are SGHRS and YFSETQ. TCRdb's copy holds only in-frame clones and misses some; the assay was immunoSEQ multiplex PCR. The repertoire holds approximately 140,000 clones, with approximately 86% as singletons. This clone showed up just once. Antigen: not known. What was sequenced was blood. The origin of this receptor is a person between 18 and 75 years old in good health. The rearrangement links TRBV5-1 to TRBJ1-2, with 7 nucleotides matching TRBD1. The CDR3 DNA sequence: TGCGCCAGCAGCTCGTACGGGACAGCCACATCTAACTATGGCTACACCTTC. Encoded protein: CASSSYGTATSNYGYTF. Full variable domain (remainder filled in from reference TRBV5-1 and TRBJ1-2): KAGVTQTPRYLIKTRGQQVTLSCSPISGHRSVSWYQQTPGQGLQFLFEYFSETQRNKGNFPGRFSGRQFSNSRSEMNVSTLELGDSALYLCASSSYGTATSNYGYTFGSGTRLTVV.